These 5 T cell receptor beta chains share one sample of origin, sequenced in a study of naive and memory T cell subsets. Four PCR rounds used nested alpha and beta constant region primers plus the SP2 primer. TCRdb independently ran MiXCR on the 5' RACE reads; one entry per CDR3 protein. The sample has about 48,000 distinct CDR3 sequences; approximately 4.5% are singletons. TCR cDNA received a 3' ligated oligonucleotide that carried a UMI. These receptors were taken from a female donor in good health.

In its sample, this clonotype was seen many times. The J gene is TRBJ1-4, the V gene TRBV27, with a possible D match to TRBD1 (6 bases). V was pared by 3 bases and J by 2 bases, with 16 bases between. Germline CDR1 is MNHEY and CDR2 is SMNVEV (reference sequence). The CDR3 runs to 17 residues. In nucleotides, the CDR3 is TGTGCCAGCAGTTTCTTGGGACGGAGGGGGACTAATGAAAAACTGTTTTTT. It is translated as CASSFLGRRGTNEKLFF.

This clonotype showed up many times. V usage is TRBV20-1 and J usage is TRBJ2-5; D is unclear. The V gene's germline CDR1 is DFQATT and CDR2 SNEGSKA (reference sequence). This CDR3 has 11 residues. The CDR3 region is CSQAGTETQYF. CDR3 nucleotide sequence: TGCAGCCAAGCCGGAACGGAGACCCAGTACTTC.

This clonotype appeared a few times. The rearrangement links TRBV4-2 to TRBJ2-1; 11 bases match TRBD2. Germline V gene lookup returns CDR1 LGHNA and CDR2 YNFKEQ. The CDR3 sequence is 20 residues long. The V gene end was trimmed by 0 bases and the J gene end by 0 bases; junction bases not matched to a gene: 10. The chain's CDR3 is CASSQDVTSGRISSYNEQFF. The CDR3, as DNA: TGTGCCAGCAGCCAAGACGTTACTAGCGGGAGAATCAGCTCCTACAATGAGCAGTTCTTC.

This clonotype has at least ten counts. This sequence joins TRBV28 and TRBJ2-2; 8 bases are a match to TRBD1. V was pared by 4 bases and J by 6 bases, with 1 base of the junction left unmatched. The CDR3 is 13 amino acids. Germline loops: CDR1 MDHEN, CDR2 SYDVKM. For the CDR3, the DNA is TGTGCCAGCAGTTCCAGGGGGCCCGGGGAGCTGTTTTTT. This sequence encodes CASSSRGPGELFF.

This sequence joins TRBV5-4 and TRBJ1-1; tentative D call: TRBD1 (5 bases). The V gene lost 0 bases and the J gene lost 12 bases, with 12 bases spanning the gap. The V gene's germline CDR1 is SGHNT and CDR2 YYREEE (reference sequence). The CDR3 consists of 12 residues. CDR3 DNA: TGTGCCAGCAGCTTGGATCAGGGTAGGACTTTCTTT. Translation gives CASSLDQGRTFF.